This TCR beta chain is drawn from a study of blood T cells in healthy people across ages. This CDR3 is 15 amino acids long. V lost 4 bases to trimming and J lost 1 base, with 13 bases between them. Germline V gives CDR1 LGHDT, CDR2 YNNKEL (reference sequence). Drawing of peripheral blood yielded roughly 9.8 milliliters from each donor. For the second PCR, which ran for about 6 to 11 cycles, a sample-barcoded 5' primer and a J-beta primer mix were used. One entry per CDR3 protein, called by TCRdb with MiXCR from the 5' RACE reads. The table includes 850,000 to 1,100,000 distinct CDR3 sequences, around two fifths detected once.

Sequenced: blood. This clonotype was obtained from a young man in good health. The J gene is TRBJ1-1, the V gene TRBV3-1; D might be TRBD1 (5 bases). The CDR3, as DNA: TGTGCCAGCAGCCCCTGGGAAGGGACGAACACTGAAGCTTTCTTT. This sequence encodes CASSPWEGTNTEAFF.